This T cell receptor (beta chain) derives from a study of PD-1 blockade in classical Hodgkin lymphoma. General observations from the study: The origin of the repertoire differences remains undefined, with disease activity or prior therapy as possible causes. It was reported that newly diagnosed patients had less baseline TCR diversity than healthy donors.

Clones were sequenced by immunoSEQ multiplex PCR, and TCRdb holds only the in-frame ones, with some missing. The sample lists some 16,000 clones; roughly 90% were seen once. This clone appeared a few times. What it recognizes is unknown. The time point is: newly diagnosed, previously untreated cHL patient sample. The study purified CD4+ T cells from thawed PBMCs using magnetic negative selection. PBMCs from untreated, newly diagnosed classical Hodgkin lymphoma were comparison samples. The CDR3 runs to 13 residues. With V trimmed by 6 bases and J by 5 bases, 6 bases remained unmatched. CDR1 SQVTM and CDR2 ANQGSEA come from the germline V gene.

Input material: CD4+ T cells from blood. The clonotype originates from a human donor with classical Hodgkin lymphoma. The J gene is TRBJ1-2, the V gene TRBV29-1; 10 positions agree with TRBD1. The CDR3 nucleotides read TGCAGCGTCACGACAGGGGGCTATTATGGCTACACCTTC. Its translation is CSVTTGGYYGYTF.